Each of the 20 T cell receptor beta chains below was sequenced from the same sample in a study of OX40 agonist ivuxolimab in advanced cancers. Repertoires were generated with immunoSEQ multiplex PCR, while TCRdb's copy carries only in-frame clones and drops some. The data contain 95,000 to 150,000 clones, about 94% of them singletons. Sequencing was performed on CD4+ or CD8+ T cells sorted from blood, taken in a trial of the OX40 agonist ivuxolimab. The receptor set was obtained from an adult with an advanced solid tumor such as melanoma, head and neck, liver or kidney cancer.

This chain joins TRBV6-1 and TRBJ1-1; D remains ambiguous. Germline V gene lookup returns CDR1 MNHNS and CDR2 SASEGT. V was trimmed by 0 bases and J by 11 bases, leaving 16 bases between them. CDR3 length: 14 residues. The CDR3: CASSEAPYPDRAFF. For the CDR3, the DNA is TGTGCCAGCAGTGAAGCTCCCTATCCGGATAGGGCTTTCTTT.

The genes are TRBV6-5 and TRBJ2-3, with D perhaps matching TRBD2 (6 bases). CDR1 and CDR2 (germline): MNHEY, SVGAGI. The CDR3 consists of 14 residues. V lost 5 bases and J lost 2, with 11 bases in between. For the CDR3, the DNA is TGTGCCAGCAGTCGAAAGGGACTCACAGATACGCAGTATTTT. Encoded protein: CASSRKGLTDTQYF.

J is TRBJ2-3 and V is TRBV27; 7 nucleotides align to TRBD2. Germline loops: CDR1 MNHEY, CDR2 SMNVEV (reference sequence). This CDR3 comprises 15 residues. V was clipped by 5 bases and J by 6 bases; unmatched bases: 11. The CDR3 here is CASSPWGRVSDTQYF. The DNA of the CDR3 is TGTGCCAGCAGTCCGTGGGGGAGGGTCTCTGATACGCAGTATTTT.

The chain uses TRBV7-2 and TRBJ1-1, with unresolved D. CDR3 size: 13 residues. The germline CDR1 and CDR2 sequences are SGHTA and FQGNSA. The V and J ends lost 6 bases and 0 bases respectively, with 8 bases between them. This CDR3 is CASRAFVNTEAFF. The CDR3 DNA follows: TGTGCCAGCAGGGCCTTCGTGAACACTGAAGCTTTCTTT.

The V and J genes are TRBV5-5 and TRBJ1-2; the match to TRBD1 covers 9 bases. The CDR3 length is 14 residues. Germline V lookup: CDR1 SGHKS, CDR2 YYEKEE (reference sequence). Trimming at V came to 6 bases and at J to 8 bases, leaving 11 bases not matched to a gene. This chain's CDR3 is CASTATGGSLGYTF. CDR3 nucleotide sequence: TGTGCCAGCACCGCGACAGGGGGGTCTTTGGGCTACACCTTC. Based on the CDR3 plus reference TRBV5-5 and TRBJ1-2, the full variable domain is DAGVTQSPTHLIKTRGQQVTLRCSPISGHKSVSWYQQVLGQGPQFIFQYYEKEERGRGNFPDRFSARQFPNYSSELNVNALLLGDSALYLCASTATGGSLGYTFGSGTRLTVV.

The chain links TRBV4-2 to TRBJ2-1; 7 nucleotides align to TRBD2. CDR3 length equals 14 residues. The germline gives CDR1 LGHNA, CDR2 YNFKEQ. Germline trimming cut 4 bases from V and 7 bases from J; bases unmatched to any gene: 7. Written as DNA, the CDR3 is TGTGCCAGCAGCCCAGGACTAGAGGGGAATGAGCAGTTCTTC. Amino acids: CASSPGLEGNEQFF.

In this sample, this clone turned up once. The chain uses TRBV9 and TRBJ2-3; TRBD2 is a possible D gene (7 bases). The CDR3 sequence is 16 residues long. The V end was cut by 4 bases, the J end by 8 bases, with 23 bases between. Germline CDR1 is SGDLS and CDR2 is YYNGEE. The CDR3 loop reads CASSPSGGGGPPTQYF. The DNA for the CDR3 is TGTGCCAGCAGCCCCTCCGGTGGGGGGGGCCCTCCTACGCAGTATTTT. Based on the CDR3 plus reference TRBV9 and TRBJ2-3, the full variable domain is DSGVTQTPKHLITATGQRVTLRCSPRSGDLSVYWYQQSLDQGLQFLIQYYNGEERAKGNILERFSAQQFPDLHSELNLSSLELGDSALYFCASSPSGGGGPPTQYFGPGTRLTVL.

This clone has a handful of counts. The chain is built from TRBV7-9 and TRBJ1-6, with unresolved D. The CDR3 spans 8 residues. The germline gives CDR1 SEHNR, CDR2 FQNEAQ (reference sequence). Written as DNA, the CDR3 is TGTGAGGGTTCACCCCTCCACTTT. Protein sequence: CEGSPLHF.

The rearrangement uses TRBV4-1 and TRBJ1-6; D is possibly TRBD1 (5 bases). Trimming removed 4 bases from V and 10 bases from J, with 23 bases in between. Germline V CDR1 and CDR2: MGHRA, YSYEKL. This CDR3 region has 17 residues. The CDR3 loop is CASSPWSGRMTESPLHF. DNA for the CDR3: TGCGCCAGCAGCCCTTGGAGCGGGAGAATGACAGAATCACCCCTCCACTTT.

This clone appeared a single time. The CDR3 sequence is CSGTGGAGYTF. As DNA, the CDR3 is TGCAGTGGCACAGGGGGCGCGGGCTACACCTTC. The J gene is TRBJ1-2, the V gene TRBV20-1, with TRBD1 identical over 9 bases. V lost 7 bases and J lost 8; bases outside the gene matches: 5. The V gene's germline CDR1 is DFQATT and CDR2 SNEGSKA (reference sequence). This CDR3 is 11 amino acids long.

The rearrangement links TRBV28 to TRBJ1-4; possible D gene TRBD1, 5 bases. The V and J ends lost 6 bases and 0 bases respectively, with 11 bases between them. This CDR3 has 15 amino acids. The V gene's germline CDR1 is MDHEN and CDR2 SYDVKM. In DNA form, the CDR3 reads TGTGCCAGCAGCCAGGGCGGAACAACTAATGAAAAACTGTTTTTT. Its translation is CASSQGGTTNEKLFF. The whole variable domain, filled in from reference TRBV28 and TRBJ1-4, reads DVKVTQSSRYLVKRTGEKVFLECVQDMDHENMFWYRQDPGLGLRLIYFSYDVKMKEKGDIPEGYSVSREKKERFSLILESASTNQTSMYLCASSQGGTTNEKLFFGSGTQLSVL.

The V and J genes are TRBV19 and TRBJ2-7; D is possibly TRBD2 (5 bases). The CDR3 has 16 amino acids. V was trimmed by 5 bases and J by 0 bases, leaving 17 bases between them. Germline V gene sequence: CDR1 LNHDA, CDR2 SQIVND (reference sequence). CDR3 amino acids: CASSHGRGLSSYEQYF. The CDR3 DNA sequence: TGTGCCAGTAGTCACGGCCGCGGGCTTAGCTCCTACGAGCAGTACTTC.

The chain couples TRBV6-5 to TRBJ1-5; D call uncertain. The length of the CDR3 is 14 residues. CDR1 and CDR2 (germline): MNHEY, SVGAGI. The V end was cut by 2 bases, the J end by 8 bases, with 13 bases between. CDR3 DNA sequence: TGTGCCAGCAGTTACCGCGAAAGAATGGAGCCCCAGCATTTT. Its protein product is CASSYRERMEPQHF.

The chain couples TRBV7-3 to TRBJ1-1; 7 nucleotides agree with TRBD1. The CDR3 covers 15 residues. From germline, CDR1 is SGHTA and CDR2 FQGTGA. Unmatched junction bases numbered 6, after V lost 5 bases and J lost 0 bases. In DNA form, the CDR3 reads TGTGCCAGCAGCCCCCGGGGACAGCTGAACACTGAAGCTTTCTTT. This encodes CASSPRGQLNTEAFF.

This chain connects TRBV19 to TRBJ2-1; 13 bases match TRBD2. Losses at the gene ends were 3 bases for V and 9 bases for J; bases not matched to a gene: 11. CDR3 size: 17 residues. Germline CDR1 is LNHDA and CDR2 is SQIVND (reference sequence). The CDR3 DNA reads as TGTGCCAGTAGTATCCTAGGACTAGCGGGGGATATAAGTGAGCAGTTCTTC. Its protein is CASSILGLAGDISEQFF. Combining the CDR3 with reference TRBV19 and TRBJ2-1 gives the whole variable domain DGGITQSPKYLFRKEGQNVTLSCEQNLNHDAMYWYRQDPGQGLRLIYYSQIVNDFQKGDIAEGYSVSREKKESFPLTVTSAQKNPTAFYLCASSILGLAGDISEQFFGPGTRLTVL.

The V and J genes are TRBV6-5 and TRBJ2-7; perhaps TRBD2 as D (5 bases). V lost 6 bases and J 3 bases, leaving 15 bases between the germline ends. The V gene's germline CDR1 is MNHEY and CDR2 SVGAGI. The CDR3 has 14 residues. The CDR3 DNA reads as TGTGCCAGCAGGACACGGGGTTTGGACTACGAGCAGTACTTC. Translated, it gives CASRTRGLDYEQYF.

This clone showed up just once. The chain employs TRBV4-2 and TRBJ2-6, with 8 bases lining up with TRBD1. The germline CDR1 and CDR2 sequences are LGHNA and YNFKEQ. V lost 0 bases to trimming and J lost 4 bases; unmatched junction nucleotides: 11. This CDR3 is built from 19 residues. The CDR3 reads CASSQDSAGGRRGANVLTF. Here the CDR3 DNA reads TGTGCCAGCAGCCAAGATTCGGCAGGGGGCCGTCGGGGGGCCAACGTCCTGACTTTC.

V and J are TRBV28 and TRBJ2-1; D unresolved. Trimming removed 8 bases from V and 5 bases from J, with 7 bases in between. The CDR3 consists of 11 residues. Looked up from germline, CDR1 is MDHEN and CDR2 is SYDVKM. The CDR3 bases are TGTGCCAGCTTCGAGAACAATGAGCAGTTCTTC. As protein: CASFENNEQFF.

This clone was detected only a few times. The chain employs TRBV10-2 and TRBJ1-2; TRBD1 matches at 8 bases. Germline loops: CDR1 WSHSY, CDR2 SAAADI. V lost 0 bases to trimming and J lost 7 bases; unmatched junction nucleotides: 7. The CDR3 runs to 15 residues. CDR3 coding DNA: TGCGCCAGCAGTGAGTCGTTGGTCAGGGGGCTTGGCTACACCTTC. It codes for CASSESLVRGLGYTF.

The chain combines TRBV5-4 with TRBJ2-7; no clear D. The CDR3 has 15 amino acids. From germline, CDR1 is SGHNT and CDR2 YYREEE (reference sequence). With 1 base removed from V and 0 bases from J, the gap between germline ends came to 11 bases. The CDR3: CASSLSQYPSYEQYF. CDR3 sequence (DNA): TGTGCCAGCAGCTTGTCCCAATACCCCTCCTACGAGCAGTACTTC.